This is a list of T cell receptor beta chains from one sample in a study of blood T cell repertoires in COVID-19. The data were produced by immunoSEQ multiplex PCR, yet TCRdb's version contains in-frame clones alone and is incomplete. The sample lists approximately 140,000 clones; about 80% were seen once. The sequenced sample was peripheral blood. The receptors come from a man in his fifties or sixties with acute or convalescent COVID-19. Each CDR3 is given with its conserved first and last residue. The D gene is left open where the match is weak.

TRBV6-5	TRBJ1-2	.	TGTGCCAGCAGTTACTCGTTGGCAGGCTATGGCTACACCTTC	CASSYSLAGYGYTF
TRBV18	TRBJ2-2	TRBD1	TGTGCCAGCTCACTACAGGGGGCAAAGAACACCGGGGAGCTGTTTTTT	CASSLQGAKNTGELFF
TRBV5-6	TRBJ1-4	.	TGTGCCAGCAGCTTGTCCAGTATAGAAAAACTGTTTTTT	CASSLSSIEKLFF
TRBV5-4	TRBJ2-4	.	TGTGCCAGCAGCTCGAGCAGGGAAGCCAAAAACATTCAGTACTTC	CASSSSREAKNIQYF
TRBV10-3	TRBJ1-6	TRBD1	TGTGCCATTCAGGGGACAGGTGATTCACCCCTCCACTTT	CAIQGTGDSPLHF
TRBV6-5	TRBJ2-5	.	TGTGCCAGCAGTTCCCCGAGGAGTGTCGGTCAAGAGACCCAGTACTTC	CASSSPRSVGQETQYF
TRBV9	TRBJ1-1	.	TGTGCCAGCAGCGCGCAGCAGTTTGGACATTCTGAAGCTTTCTTT	CASSAQQFGHSEAFF
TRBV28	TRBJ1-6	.	TGTGCCAGCAGTTTGCCCGGGACTCGGCCCGGTAATTCACCCCTCCACTTT	CASSLPGTRPGNSPLHF
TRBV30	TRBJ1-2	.	TGTGCCTGGAGTGGAAGTCGAGGATCCGCCTATGGCTACACCTTC	CAWSGSRGSAYGYTF
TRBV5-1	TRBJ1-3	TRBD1	TGCGCCAGCAGCTTGGGACAGGGGATAGGAGACACCATATATTTT	CASSLGQGIGDTIYF